Below, 23 T cell receptor beta chains from the same sample are listed, as sequenced in a study of cytomegalovirus exposure and HLA in healthy donors. PCR used 60 Vbeta primers and 13 Jbeta primers. Assay: immunoSEQ multiplex PCR; the TCRdb copy retains only in-frame clones and omits some. In all, the sample yields around 50,000 clones. Sequenced sample: PBMCs. These receptors all come from a woman aged 40 to 55 in good health and CMV-seronegative.

A remark on this clone: At one end the junction does not follow the germline gene, possibly because of a read error. V gene TRBV29-1 combines with J gene TRBJ1-1, with D perhaps matching TRBD1 (6 bases). The CDR3 is 12 amino acids. CDR1 is SQVTM and CDR2 is ANQGSEA in the germline V gene. CDR3 DNA sequence: TGCAGCGTTAAATCAGGGGACACTGAAGATTTCTTT. Residues: CSVKSGDTEDFF.

CDR3 DNA: TGTGCCAGCAGCCAACAAGCGACCGGGGAGCTGTTTTTT. This codes for CASSQQATGELFF. The chain has TRBV7-9 and TRBJ2-2, with no clear D. The germline CDR1 and CDR2 sequences are SEHNR and FQNEAQ (reference sequence). V lost 5 bases to trimming and J lost 5 bases, with 9 bases between them. The CDR3 has 13 amino acids.

The chain is built from TRBV6-1 and TRBJ2-2, with 10 bases identical to TRBD1. There are 15 residues in the CDR3. The germline V gene encodes CDR1 MNHNS and CDR2 SASEGT. Unmatched junction bases numbered 4, after V lost 5 bases and J lost 4 bases. CDR3 bases: TGTGCCAGCAGTAAGACAGGGGGCGGCACCGGGGAGCTGTTTTTT. Translating gives CASSKTGGGTGELFF.

The chain couples TRBV2 to TRBJ2-7; 8 bases match TRBD1. Losses at the gene ends were 4 bases for V and 5 bases for J; bases not matched to a gene: 7. The CDR3 spans 14 residues. CDR1 and CDR2 (germline): SNHLY, FYNNEI. The CDR3 nucleotides read TGTGCCAGCAGTGCAGGGGGCGGTTACAACGAGCAGTACTTC. Protein sequence: CASSAGGGYNEQYF.

The chain uses TRBV11-1 and TRBJ2-3; D is perhaps TRBD2 (6 bases). The CDR3 contains 15 residues. Germline lookup yields CDR1 SGHAT and CDR2 FQDESV (reference sequence). Trimming removed 1 base from V and 3 bases from J, with 11 bases in between. Here the CDR3 reads CASSLVSGTTDTQYF. In DNA form, the CDR3 reads TGTGCCAGCAGCTTAGTTTCTGGGACTACAGATACGCAGTATTTT.

The J gene is TRBJ1-1, the V gene TRBV4-1; D is ambiguous. There are 13 residues in the CDR3. The V end was cut by 0 bases, the J end by 4 bases, with 6 bases between. The germline V gene has CDR1 MGHRA and CDR2 YSYEKL. The CDR3 DNA reads as TGCGCCAGCAGCCAAGAGGAGGGCACTGAAGCTTTCTTT. Translated: CASSQEEGTEAFF.

The chain is built from TRBV9 and TRBJ1-2, with 9 bases that match TRBD1. With V trimmed by 3 bases and J by 2 bases, 11 bases remained unmatched. The length of the CDR3 is 17 residues. Germline values: CDR1 SGDLS, CDR2 YYNGEE. The chain's CDR3 is CASSARPGQGGNYGYTF. The DNA for the CDR3 is TGTGCCAGCAGCGCACGTCCGGGACAGGGAGGGAACTATGGCTACACCTTC. Drawing the rest from reference TRBV9 and TRBJ1-2, the complete variable domain is DSGVTQTPKHLITATGQRVTLRCSPRSGDLSVYWYQQSLDQGLQFLIQYYNGEERAKGNILERFSAQQFPDLHSELNLSSLELGDSALYFCASSARPGQGGNYGYTFGSGTRLTVV.

The V and J genes are TRBV4-1 and TRBJ1-1; TRBD1 might be the D (6 bases). V lost 0 bases and J lost 1, with 9 bases in between. The germline CDR1 and CDR2 sequences are MGHRA and YSYEKL. The CDR3 has 15 residues. The CDR3 DNA sequence: TGCGCCAGCAGCCAAGAGAGGGGGTCGAACACTGAAGCTTTCTTT. Translated, it gives CASSQERGSNTEAFF.

The V and J genes are TRBV27 and TRBJ1-2; 9 nucleotides line up with TRBD1. The V segment lost 6 bases and the J segment 8 bases; nucleotides outside the gene matches: 4. Germline CDR1 MNHEY, CDR2 SMNVEV (reference sequence). This CDR3 region has 12 residues. The CDR3 DNA reads TGTGCCAGCAGGGGACAGGGAGGCGGCTACACCTTC. Its protein is CASRGQGGGYTF.

This chain links TRBV6-5 with TRBJ1-1; tentative D call: TRBD1 (5 bases). V lost 0 bases and J 1 base, leaving 9 bases between the germline ends. The germline gives CDR1 MNHEY, CDR2 SVGAGI. This CDR3 region has 15 residues. The CDR3 region has the DNA TGTGCCAGCAGTTACTCGACAAGGGGGAACACTGAAGCTTTCTTT. This codes for CASSYSTRGNTEAFF.

This chain connects TRBV28 to TRBJ2-7, with 10 bases matching TRBD2. Looked up from germline, CDR1 is MDHEN and CDR2 is SYDVKM. This CDR3 has 14 amino acids. V shed 8 bases and J 0 bases; nucleotides not matched to a gene: 4. The CDR3: CASRWTSGSYEQYF. DNA for the CDR3: TGTGCCAGCCGATGGACTAGCGGCTCCTACGAGCAGTACTTC.

The gene calls are TRBV4-2 and TRBJ1-1; D remains ambiguous. Trimming removed 2 bases at V and 0 bases at J, with 7 bases between. The CDR3 contains 14 residues. CDR1 and CDR2 (germline): LGHNA, YNFKEQ. Here the CDR3 reads CASSQQQLNTEAFF. The CDR3 nucleotides are TGTGCCAGCAGCCAACAACAGCTGAACACTGAAGCTTTCTTT.

The chain recombines TRBV21-1 with TRBJ2-3; TRBD1 is the table's D call and was not checked against the DNA. TRBV21-1 is given as a pseudogene. This CDR3 is built from 13 residues. The CDR3 here is CASSNRASDTQYF. In nucleotides, the CDR3 is TGTGCCAGCAGCAACAGGGCCTCTGATACGCAGTATTTT.

CDR3 in amino acids: CSAMTDWGGYTF. As DNA, the CDR3 is TGCAGCGCCATGACGGACTGGGGTGGCTACACCTTC. The chain combines TRBV29-1 with TRBJ1-2, with D hard to call. The CDR3 length is 12 residues. CDR1 SQVTM and CDR2 ANQGSEA come from the germline V gene. Deletions cut 7 bases from V and 7 bases from J, with 16 bases between.

A word on this clone: Germline and junction disagree at one end, which may indicate a read error. CDR3 loop: CRVGGNEQYF. The CDR3 DNA reads as TGCAGAGTTGGAGGGAACGAGCAGTACTTC. This sequence joins TRBV29-1 and TRBJ2-7; weak D call: TRBD2 (6 bases). The CDR3 is made up of 10 amino acids. Germline CDR1 reads SQVTM; CDR2 reads ANQGSEA.

V and J are TRBV30 and TRBJ1-5, with a possible D match to TRBD1 (5 bases). The CDR3 runs to 14 residues. CDR1 is GTSNPN and CDR2 is SVGIG in the germline V gene (reference sequence). Trimming took off 0 bases at V and 6 bases at J, with 12 bases between the two ends. CDR3 sequence reads: CAWSVHQGGQPQHF. As DNA, the CDR3 is TGTGCCTGGAGTGTACATCAGGGCGGTCAGCCCCAGCATTTT.

The CDR3 region is CASTPGRRTPYEQYF. CDR3 DNA: TGTGCCAGCACCCCAGGGCGGCGTACCCCCTACGAGCAGTACTTC. V gene TRBV6-5 combines with J gene TRBJ2-7; tentative D call: TRBD1 (5 bases). This CDR3 is built from 15 residues. Germline assignment: CDR1 MNHEY and CDR2 SVGAGI. V shed 7 bases and J shed 2 bases, with 18 bases lying between them.

The chain employs TRBV19 and TRBJ1-4, with TRBD1 matching over 7 bases. V lost 4 bases to trimming and J lost 7 bases; unmatched junction nucleotides: 6. The germline V gene has CDR1 LNHDA and CDR2 SQIVND (reference sequence). This CDR3 has 14 amino acids. CDR3 DNA: TGTGCCAGTAGTACACGACAGGGTGGTGAAAAACTGTTTTTT. Its protein is CASSTRQGGEKLFF.

The V call is TRBV5-1, the J call TRBJ2-5; D is possibly TRBD2 (5 bases). CDR3 length: 15 residues. Trimming cost V 0 bases and J 4 bases, with 13 bases left between them. The germline CDR1 and CDR2 sequences are SGHRS and YFSETQ. CDR3 nucleotides: TGCGCCAGCAGCTTGGGGTCTAGCATCGGAGAGACCCAGTACTTC. Amino acid sequence: CASSLGSSIGETQYF.

The chain employs TRBV10-1 and TRBJ1-5, with D perhaps TRBD1 (5 bases). Germline V gives CDR1 WNHNN, CDR2 SYGVQD (reference sequence). The length of the CDR3 is 17 residues. Trimming took 7 bases from V and 0 from J, leaving 19 bases between them. The CDR3 DNA sequence: TGCGCCAGCACTATTGACAGACTAGGCCATAGCAATCAGCCCCAGCATTTT. This gives the protein CASTIDRLGHSNQPQHF.

The chain links TRBV2 to TRBJ1-5, with TRBD1 as a possible D gene (6 bases). Germline loops: CDR1 SNHLY, CDR2 FYNNEI. The CDR3 runs to 15 residues. Trimming pared 5 bases from V and 2 bases from J, leaving 13 bases between. The CDR3 nucleotides read TGTGCCAGCAGTTCCACAGGGAACGGCAATCAGCCCCAGCATTTT. It yields the protein CASSSTGNGNQPQHF.

The rearrangement joins TRBV7-6 to TRBJ2-2; no firm D call. The length of the CDR3 is 14 residues. Trimming left V 6 bases short and J 3 bases short, with 11 bases between. Germline-derived CDR1 and CDR2 are SGHVS and FNYEAQ. DNA for the CDR3: TGTGCCAGCAGGCAATCCACGGACACCGGGGAGCTGTTTTTT. This sequence encodes CASRQSTDTGELFF.

This chain links TRBV7-2 with TRBJ1-3, with D possibly matching TRBD1 (5 bases). The V and J ends lost 4 bases and 4 bases respectively, with 17 bases between them. Germline CDR1 SGHTA, CDR2 FQGNSA. The CDR3 totals 16 residues. CDR3: CASSSQSGEAGNTIYF. The CDR3 DNA follows: TGTGCCAGCAGCTCCCAGTCGGGGGAAGCGGGAAACACCATATATTTT.